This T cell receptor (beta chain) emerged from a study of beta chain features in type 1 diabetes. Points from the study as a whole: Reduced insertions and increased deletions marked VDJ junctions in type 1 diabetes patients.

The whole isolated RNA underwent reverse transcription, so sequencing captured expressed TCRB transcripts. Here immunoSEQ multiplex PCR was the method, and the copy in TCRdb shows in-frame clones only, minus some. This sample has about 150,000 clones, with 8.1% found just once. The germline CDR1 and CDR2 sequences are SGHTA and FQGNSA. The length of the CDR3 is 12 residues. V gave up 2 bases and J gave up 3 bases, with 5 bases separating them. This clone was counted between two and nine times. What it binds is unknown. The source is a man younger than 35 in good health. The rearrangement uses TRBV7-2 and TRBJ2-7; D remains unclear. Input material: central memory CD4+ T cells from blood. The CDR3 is CASSLNSYEQYF. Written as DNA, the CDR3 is TGTGCCAGCAGCTTAAACAGCTACGAGCAGTACTTC.